Reported below is one T cell receptor (beta chain). What it recognizes is unknown. These data come from a study of T cell clones after liver transplantation. Study-wide results and limits: In a couple of subjects, few donor cells limited the measurable donor-reactive repertoire.

Generated by immunoSEQ multiplex PCR, the TCRdb table keeps only in-frame clones and is missing some. The sample includes 75,000 to 95,000 clones, about 85% seen only once; the top ten take more than 2%. Looked up from germline, CDR1 is SGHTA and CDR2 is FQGNSA. The V gene lost 7 bases and the J gene lost 3 bases, with 7 bases spanning the gap. The CDR3 spans 11 residues. V usage is TRBV7-2 and J usage is TRBJ2-7; tentative D call: TRBD1 (5 bases). The sequencing here drew on CD4+ T cells from blood, taken 48 months after liver transplant. This TCR derives from a human patient who received a liver transplant. Part of the T cells may come from the graft donor. The CDR3 region is CASTQDYEQYF. For the CDR3, the DNA is TGTGCCAGCACACAGGACTACGAGCAGTACTTC.